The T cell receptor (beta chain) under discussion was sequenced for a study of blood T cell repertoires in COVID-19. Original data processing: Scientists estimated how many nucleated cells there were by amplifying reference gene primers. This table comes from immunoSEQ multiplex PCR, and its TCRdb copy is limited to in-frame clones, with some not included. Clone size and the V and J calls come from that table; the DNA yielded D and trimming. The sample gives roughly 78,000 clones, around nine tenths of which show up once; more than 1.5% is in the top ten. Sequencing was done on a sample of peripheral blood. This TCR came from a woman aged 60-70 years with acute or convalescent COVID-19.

The CDR3 nucleotides are TGTGCCAGCTCACCTCAGGAGTCAGGGGTCACAGATACGCAGTATTTT. Its protein is CASSPQESGVTDTQYF. The chain links TRBV18 to TRBJ2-3, with TRBD1 as a possible D gene (6 bases). Germline-derived CDR1 and CDR2 are KGHSH and LQKENI. Trimming shortened V by 3 bases and J by 2 bases, and 15 bases separated the two germline ends. The CDR3 sequence is 16 residues long.